The present TCR beta chain was sequenced within a study of blood T cell repertoires in COVID-19. The V end was cut by 1 base, the J end by 1 base, with 16 bases between. The CDR3 consists of 17 residues. Germline CDR1 and CDR2: LGHDT and YNNKEL (reference sequence). In the authors' methods: Amplified reference gene primers provided the basis for estimating nucleated cell counts. Clones were read by immunoSEQ multiplex PCR, and TCRdb kept only the in-frame ones, dropping some. Clone size and the V and J calls come from that table; the DNA yielded D and trimming. The profile shows around 89,000 clones, about nine tenths of them singletons.

The material sequenced was peripheral blood. V is TRBV3-1 (or the pseudogene TRBV3-2) and J is TRBJ1-2; weak D call: TRBD1 (6 bases). The sequence was collected from a man aged 50 or older with acute or convalescent COVID-19. CDR3 protein: CASSQVPGQGSNYGYTF. For the CDR3, the DNA is TGTGCCAGCAGCCAAGTCCCCGGGCAGGGGAGTAACTATGGCTACACCTTC.